The clone carrying this TCR beta chain has more than one count but fewer than ten. The entry originates in a study of T cell repertoires in MIS-A myocarditis. Assay: immunoSEQ multiplex PCR; the TCRdb copy retains only in-frame clones and omits some. The sample contains approximately 7,100 clones, around four fifths of which appear only once. The CDR3 extends over 12 amino acids. V lost 3 bases and J 5 bases, leaving 8 bases between the germline ends. Germline CDR1 SGHNT, CDR2 YENEEA. The sequence was obtained from a man younger than 35 with fulminant myocarditis from multisystem inflammatory syndrome in adults (MIS-A) after COVID-19. Specimen: right inferior lung lobe tissue obtained at autopsy. The genes are TRBV11-3 and TRBJ2-7; possibly TRBD1 for D (5 bases). CDR3 in DNA: TGTGCCAGCAGCTTCTTAGGGGACGAGCAGTACTTC. Translated, it gives CASSFLGDEQYF.